This TCR beta chain was profiled in a study of blood T cell repertoires in COVID-19. Some clones are missing from TCRdb's copy, which holds only in-frame ones; the method was immunoSEQ multiplex PCR. The data show approximately 110,000 clones, 80% to 90% seen once. From germline, CDR1 is MNHEY and CDR2 SVGAGI. The CDR3 contains 11 residues. Trimming shortened V by 7 bases and J by 9 bases, and 13 bases separated the two germline ends. J is TRBJ2-7 and V is TRBV6-5, with D possibly being TRBD2 (6 bases). This receptor was obtained from a man between 40 and 49 years old with acute or convalescent COVID-19. The material sequenced was peripheral blood. CDR3: CASTDGLMQYF. CDR3 DNA sequence: TGTGCCAGCACCGACGGACTAATGCAGTACTTC.